This paragraph covers one TCR beta chain sequence. This sample is part of a study of blood T cell repertoires in COVID-19. Study background: COVID-19 samples collected from the United States, Italy and Spain covered acute and convalescent phases. T cells, B-cell-depleted T cells, or PBMCs provided the cDNA or gDNA that served as material.

Trimming left V 0 bases short and J 4 bases short, with 9 bases between. The CDR3 has 14 residues. In germline, CDR1 is LNHNV, CDR2 YYDKDF (reference sequence). Per the authors' pipeline: Reference gene primer amplification gave nucleated cell count estimates. The assay was immunoSEQ multiplex PCR, and TCRdb's table has in-frame clones only and misses some. The V and J calls and the clone size are those of that table, but D and trimming were determined from the DNA. Among more than 45,000 clones listed, roughly 87% were seen once. Seattle patients were enrolled during active infection and followed longitudinally.

The sample was peripheral blood. The TCR was taken from a woman older than 75 with COVID-19, enrolled during active disease. The chain uses TRBV15 and TRBJ1-2; D is undetermined. CDR3 region: CATSRDGSFYGYTF. CDR3 nucleotide sequence: TGTGCCACCAGCAGAGATGGCAGTTTCTATGGCTACACCTTC.